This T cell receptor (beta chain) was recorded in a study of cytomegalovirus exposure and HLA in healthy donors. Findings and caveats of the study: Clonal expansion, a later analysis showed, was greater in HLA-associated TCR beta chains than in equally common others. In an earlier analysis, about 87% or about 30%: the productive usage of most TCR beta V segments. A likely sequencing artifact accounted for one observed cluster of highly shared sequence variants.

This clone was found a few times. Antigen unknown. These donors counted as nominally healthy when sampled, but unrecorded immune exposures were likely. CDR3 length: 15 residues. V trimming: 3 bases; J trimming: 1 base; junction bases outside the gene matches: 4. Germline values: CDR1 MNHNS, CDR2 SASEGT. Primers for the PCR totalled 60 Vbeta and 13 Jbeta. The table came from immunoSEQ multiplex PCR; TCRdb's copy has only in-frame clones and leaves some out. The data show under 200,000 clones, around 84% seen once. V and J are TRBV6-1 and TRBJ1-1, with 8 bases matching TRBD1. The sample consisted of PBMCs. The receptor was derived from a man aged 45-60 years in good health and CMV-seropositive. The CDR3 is CASSDQGAANTEAFF. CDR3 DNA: TGTGCCAGCAGTGATCAGGGGGCGGCGAACACTGAAGCTTTCTTT.